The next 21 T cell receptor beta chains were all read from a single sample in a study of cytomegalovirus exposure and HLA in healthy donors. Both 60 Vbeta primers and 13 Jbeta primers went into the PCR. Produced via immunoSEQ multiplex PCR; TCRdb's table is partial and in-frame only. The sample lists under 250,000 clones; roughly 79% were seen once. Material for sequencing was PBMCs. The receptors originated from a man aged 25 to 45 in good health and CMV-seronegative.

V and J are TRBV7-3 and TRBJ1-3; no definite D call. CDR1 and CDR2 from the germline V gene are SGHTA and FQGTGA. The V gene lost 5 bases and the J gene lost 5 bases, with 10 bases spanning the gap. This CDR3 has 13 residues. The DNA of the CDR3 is TGTGCCAGCAGCCGCAGTGGCAGAAACACCATATATTTT. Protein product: CASSRSGRNTIYF.

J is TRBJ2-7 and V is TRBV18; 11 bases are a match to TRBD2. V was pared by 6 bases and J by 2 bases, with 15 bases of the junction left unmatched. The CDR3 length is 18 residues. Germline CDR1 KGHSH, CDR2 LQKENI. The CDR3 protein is CASSLIGTSGIYPYEQYF. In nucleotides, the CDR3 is TGTGCCAGCTCCCTTATCGGGACTAGCGGAATTTACCCCTACGAGCAGTACTTC.

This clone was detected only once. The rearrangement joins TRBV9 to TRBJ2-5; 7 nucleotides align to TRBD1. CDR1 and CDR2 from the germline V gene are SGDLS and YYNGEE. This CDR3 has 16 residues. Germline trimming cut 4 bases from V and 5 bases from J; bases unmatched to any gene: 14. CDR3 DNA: TGTGCCAGCAGCCCGCCTCGTAGGGGGCAGTGGGAGACCCAGTACTTC. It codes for CASSPPRRGQWETQYF. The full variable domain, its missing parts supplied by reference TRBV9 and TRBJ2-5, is DSGVTQTPKHLITATGQRVTLRCSPRSGDLSVYWYQQSLDQGLQFLIQYYNGEERAKGNILERFSAQQFPDLHSELNLSSLELGDSALYFCASSPPRRGQWETQYFGPGTRLLVL.

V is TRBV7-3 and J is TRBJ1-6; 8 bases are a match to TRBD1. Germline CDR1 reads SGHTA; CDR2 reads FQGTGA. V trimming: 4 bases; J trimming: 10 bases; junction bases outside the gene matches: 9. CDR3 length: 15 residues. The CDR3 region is CASSYGQGGYSPLHF. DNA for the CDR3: TGTGCCAGCAGCTATGGACAGGGAGGGTACTCACCCCTCCACTTT.

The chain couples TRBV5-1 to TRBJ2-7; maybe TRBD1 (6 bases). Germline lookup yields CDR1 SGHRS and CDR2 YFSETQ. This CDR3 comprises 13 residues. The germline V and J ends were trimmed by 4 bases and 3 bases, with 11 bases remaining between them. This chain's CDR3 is CASSIGQYYEQYF. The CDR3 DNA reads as TGCGCCAGCAGCATAGGACAGTACTACGAGCAGTACTTC.

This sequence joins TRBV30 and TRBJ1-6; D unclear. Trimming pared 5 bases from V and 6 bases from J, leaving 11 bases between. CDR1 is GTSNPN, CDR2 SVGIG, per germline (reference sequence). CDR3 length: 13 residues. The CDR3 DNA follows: TGTGCCTGGGTCCGGGATCCTAATTCACCCCTCCACTTT. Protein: CAWVRDPNSPLHF.

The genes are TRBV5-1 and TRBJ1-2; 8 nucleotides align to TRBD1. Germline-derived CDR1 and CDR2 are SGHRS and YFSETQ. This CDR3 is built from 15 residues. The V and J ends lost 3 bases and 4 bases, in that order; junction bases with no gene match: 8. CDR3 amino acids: CASSSDRGRGYGYTF. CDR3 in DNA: TGCGCCAGCAGCTCCGACAGGGGTAGGGGCTATGGCTACACCTTC.

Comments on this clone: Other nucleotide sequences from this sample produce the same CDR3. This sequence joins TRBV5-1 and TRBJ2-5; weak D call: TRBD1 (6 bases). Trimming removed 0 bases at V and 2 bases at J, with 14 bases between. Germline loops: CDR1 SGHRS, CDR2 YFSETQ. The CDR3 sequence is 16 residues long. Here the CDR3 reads CASSLAGVGAQETQYF. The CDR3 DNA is TGCGCCAGCAGCTTGGCCGGTGTGGGGGCACAAGAGACCCAGTACTTC.

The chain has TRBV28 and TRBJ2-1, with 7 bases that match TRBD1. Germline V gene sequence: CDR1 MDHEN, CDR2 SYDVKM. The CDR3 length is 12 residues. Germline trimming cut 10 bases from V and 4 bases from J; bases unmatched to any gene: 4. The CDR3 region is CATWDRYNEQFF. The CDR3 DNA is TGTGCCACCTGGGACAGATACAATGAGCAGTTCTTC. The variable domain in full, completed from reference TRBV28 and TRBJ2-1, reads DVKVTQSSRYLVKRTGEKVFLECVQDMDHENMFWYRQDPGLGLRLIYFSYDVKMKEKGDIPEGYSVSREKKERFSLILESASTNQTSMYLCATWDRYNEQFFGPGTRLTVL.

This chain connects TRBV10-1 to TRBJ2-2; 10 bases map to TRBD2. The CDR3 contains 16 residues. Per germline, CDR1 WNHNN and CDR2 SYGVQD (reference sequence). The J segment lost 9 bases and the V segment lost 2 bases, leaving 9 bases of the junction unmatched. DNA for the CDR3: TGCGCCAGCAGTGAGCTGGCTAGCGGGAGAGCTAGGGAGCTGTTTTTT. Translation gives CASSELASGRARELFF.

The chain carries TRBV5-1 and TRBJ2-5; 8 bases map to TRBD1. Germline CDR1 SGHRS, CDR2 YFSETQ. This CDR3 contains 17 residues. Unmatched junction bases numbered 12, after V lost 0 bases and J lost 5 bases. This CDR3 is CASSLEWFDRGGETQYF. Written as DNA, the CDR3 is TGCGCCAGCAGCTTGGAGTGGTTCGACAGGGGCGGTGAGACCCAGTACTTC.

The CDR3 here is CASSDHGGATYEQYF. The CDR3 bases are TGTGCCAGCAGTGACCACGGAGGGGCGACCTACGAGCAGTACTTC. V usage is TRBV2 and J usage is TRBJ2-7; D might be TRBD2 (6 bases). The V end lost 3 bases, the J end lost 2 bases, and 14 bases lay between the germline ends. The germline V gene encodes CDR1 SNHLY and CDR2 FYNNEI. This CDR3 spans 15 amino acids.

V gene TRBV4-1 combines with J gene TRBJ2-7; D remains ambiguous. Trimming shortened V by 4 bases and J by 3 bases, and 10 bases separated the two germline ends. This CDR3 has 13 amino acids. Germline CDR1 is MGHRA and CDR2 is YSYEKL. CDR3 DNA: TGCGCCAGCAGCCCAAACAAGAACTACGAGCAGTACTTC. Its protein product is CASSPNKNYEQYF.

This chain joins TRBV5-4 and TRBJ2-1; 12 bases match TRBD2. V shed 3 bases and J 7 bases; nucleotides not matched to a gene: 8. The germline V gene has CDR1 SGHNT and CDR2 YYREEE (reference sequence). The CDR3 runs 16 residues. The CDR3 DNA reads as TGTGCCAGCAGCTCCCCTAGCGGGAGGGAACGTAATGAGCAGTTCTTC. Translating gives CASSSPSGRERNEQFF.

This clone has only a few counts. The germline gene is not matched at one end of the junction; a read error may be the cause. In nucleotides, the CDR3 is TGTGCCAGCAGGGAAGGACTAGCGGGAGAGGGGGCTCGCGAGCAGTACTTC. Translation gives CASREGLAGEGAREQYF. The chain links TRBV6-1 to TRBJ2-7; 13 bases align to TRBD2. The germline gives CDR1 MNHNS, CDR2 SASEGT. This CDR3 is 17 amino acids long.

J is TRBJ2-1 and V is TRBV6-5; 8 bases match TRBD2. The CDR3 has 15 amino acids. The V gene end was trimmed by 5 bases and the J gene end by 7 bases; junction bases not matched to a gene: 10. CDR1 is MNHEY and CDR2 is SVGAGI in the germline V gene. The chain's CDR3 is CASSQTSAKGNEQFF. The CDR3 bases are TGTGCCAGCAGTCAGACTAGCGCGAAGGGTAATGAGCAGTTCTTC.

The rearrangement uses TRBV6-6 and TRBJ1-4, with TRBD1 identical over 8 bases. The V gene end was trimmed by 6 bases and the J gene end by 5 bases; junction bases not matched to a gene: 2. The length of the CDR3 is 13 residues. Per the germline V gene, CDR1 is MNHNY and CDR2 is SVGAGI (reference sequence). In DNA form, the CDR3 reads TGTGCCAGCAGGGGGACAGGCAATGAAAAACTGTTTTTT. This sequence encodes CASRGTGNEKLFF.

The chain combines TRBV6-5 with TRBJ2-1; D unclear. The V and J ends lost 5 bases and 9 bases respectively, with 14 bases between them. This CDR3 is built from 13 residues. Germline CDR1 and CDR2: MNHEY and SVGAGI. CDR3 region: CASSPTASFEQFF. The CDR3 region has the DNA TGTGCCAGCAGTCCAACTGCCTCTTTTGAGCAGTTCTTC.

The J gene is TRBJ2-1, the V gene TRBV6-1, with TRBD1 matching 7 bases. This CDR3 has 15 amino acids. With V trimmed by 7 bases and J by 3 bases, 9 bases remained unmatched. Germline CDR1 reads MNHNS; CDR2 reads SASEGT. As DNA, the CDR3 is TGTGCCAGCACACACTTGGCAGGGGGCTACAATGAGCAGTTCTTC. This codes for CASTHLAGGYNEQFF.

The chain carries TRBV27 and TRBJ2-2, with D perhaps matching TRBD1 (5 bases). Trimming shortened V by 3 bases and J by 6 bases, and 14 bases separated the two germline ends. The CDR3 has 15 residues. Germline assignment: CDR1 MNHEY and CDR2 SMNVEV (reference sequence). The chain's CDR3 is CASSFIGAQSGELFF. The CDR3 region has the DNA TGTGCCAGCAGTTTTATAGGGGCGCAGTCCGGGGAGCTGTTTTTT.

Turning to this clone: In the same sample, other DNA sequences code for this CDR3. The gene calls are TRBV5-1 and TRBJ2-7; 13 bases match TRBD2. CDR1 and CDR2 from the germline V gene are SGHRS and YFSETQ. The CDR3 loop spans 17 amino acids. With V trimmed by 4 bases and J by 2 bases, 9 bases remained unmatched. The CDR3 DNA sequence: TGCGCCAGCAGCCCCTATCCGACTAGCGGGAGGACCTACGAGCAGTACTTC. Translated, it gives CASSPYPTSGRTYEQYF.